The clone carrying this TCR beta chain was found many times. Its specificity is unknown. Losses at the gene ends were 2 bases for V and 0 bases for J; bases not matched to a gene: 1. The CDR3 loop spans 13 amino acids. Per germline, CDR1 SQVTM and CDR2 ANQGSEA. Amplified TCR beta CDR3 regions were obtained using RNA transcripts as template. RT-PCR in the first round used HTBI primers; a second-round multiplex PCR followed. Via MiXCR, TCRdb re-called the multiplex PCR reads, giving one row per CDR3 protein. The table records around 1,000,000 distinct CDR3 sequences, less than 45% of them present only once. The data were obtained in a study of Graves' ophthalmopathy and Graves' hyperthyroidism. Study-wide findings and caveats: Blood was where most expanded thyroid clonotypes above 0.001 frequency also turned up.

Patients newly diagnosed with hyperthyroidism, under 2 months' duration, were aged 18 to 65, the study reports. Clinical symptoms, serum thyroxine, TRAb, thyroid ultrasound and orbital computed tomography were relied on for diagnosis. The specimen was peripheral blood or thyroid tissue (not recorded which). The V and J genes are TRBV29-1 and TRBJ2-7; 7 nucleotides align to TRBD1. The clonotype comes from an adult man with Graves' hyperthyroidism. The CDR3 DNA follows: TGCAGCGTTGAACGGGACAGCTCCTACGAGCAGTACTTC. Amino acid sequence: CSVERDSSYEQYF.